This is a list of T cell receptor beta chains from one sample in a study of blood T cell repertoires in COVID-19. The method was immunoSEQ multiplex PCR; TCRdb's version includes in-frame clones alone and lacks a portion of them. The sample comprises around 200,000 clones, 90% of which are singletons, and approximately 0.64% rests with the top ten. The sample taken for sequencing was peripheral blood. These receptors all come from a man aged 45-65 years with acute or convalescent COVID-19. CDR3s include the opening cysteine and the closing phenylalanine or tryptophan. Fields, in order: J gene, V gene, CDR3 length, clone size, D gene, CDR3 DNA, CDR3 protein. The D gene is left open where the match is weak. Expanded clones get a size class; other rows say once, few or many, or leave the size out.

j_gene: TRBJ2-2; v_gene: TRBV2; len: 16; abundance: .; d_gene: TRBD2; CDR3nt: TGTGCCAGCAGGGCGGGACTAGCGGTTATCACCGGGGAGCTGTTTTTT; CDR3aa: CASRAGLAVITGELFF
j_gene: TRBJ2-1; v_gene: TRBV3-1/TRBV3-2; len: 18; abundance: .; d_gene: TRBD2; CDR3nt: TGTGCCAGCAGCCAACGATTGTGGGCGGGAGGTGAATACAATGAGCAGTTCTTC; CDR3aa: CASSQRLWAGGEYNEQFF
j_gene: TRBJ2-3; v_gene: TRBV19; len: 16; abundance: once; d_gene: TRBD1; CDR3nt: TGTGCCAGTAGCATTATTCCGGGACAGGGCGCAGATACGCAGTATTTT; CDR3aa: CASSIIPGQGADTQYF
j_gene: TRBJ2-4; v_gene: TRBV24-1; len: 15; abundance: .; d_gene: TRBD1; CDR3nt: TGTGCCACCAGTGTTACCCATGACAGGGGGTACATTCAGTACTTC; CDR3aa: CATSVTHDRGYIQYF
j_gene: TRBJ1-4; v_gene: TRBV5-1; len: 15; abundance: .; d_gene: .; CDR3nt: TGCGCCAGCAGCTACGATGGGGGGGCTAGTGAAAAACTGTTTTTT; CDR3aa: CASSYDGGASEKLFF
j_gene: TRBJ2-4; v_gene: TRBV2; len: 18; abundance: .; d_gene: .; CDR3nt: TGTGCCAGCAGCTACACGCCGGACAAGCCCCCTACCAAAAACATTCAGTACTTC; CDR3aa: CASSYTPDKPPTKNIQYF
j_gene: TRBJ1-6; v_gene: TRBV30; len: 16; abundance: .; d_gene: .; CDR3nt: TGTGCCTGGAGTCCTAAGGGGCCAGCCATCAATTCACCCCTCCACTTT; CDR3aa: CAWSPKGPAINSPLHF
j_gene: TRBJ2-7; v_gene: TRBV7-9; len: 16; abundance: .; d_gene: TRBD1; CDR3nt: TGTGCCAGCAGCTCGAGGGACAGGAACCCTACCTACGAGCAGTACTTC; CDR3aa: CASSSRDRNPTYEQYF
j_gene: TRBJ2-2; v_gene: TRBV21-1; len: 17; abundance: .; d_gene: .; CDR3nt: TGTGCCAGCAGCGCCCACTCAGGCGGCGGGGTTCACGGGGAGCTGTTTTTT; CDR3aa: CASSAHSGGGVHGELFF
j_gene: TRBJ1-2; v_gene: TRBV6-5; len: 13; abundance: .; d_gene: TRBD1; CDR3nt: TGTGCCAGCAGGACAGGGGGAAACTATGGCTACACCTTC; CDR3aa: CASRTGGNYGYTF
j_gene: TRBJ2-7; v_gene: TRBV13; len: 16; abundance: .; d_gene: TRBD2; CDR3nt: TGTGCCAGCAGCTTTAGGACTAGCGGTAACTCCTACGAGCAGTACTTC; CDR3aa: CASSFRTSGNSYEQYF
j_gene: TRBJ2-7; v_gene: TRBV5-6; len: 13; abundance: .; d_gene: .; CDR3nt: TGTGCCAGCAGCTTCGGCAGGACTTACGAGCAGTACTTC; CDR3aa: CASSFGRTYEQYF
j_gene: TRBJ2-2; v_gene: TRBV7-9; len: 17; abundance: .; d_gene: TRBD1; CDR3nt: TGTGCCAGCAGCTCAGTGGACAGGGGAGGAAACACCGGGGAGCTGTTTTTT; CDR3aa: CASSSVDRGGNTGELFF
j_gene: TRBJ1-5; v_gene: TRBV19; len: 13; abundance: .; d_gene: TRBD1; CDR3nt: TGTGCCAGTAGTAGGGACAGAGATCAGCCCCAGCATTTT; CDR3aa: CASSRDRDQPQHF
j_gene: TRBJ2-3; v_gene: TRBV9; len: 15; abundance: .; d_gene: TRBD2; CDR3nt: TGTGCCAGCAGCCCCGCGACTAGCGGCACAGATACGCAGTATTTT; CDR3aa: CASSPATSGTDTQYF
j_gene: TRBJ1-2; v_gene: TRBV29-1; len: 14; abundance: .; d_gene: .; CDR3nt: TGCAGCGTTGAGATCAACCCTCAGGTCAATGGCTACACCTTC; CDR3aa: CSVEINPQVNGYTF
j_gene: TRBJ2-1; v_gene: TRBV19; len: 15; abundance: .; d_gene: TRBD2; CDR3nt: TGTGCCAGTGATTTAGCGGGAGGACCCTACAATGAGCAGTTCTTC; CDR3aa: CASDLAGGPYNEQFF
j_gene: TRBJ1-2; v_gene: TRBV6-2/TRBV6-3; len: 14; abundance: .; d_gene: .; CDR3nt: TGTGCCAGCAGTCCGGGCCCCAGGGACTATGGCTACACCTTC; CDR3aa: CASSPGPRDYGYTF
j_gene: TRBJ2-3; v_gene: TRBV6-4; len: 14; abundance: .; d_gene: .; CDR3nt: TGTGCCAGCAGTGTTGACGGAGGGGCAGATACGCAGTATTTT; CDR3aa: CASSVDGGADTQYF
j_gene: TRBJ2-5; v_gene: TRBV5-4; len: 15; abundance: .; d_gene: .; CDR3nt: TGTGCCAGCAGCCCGTCGGGGGGCCCTGTGTGGACCCAGTACTTC; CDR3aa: CASSPSGGPVWTQYF
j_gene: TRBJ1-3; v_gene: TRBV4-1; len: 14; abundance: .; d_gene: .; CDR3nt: TGCGCCAGCAGCCCGATTGGGGGCGAAAACACCATATATTTT; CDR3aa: CASSPIGGENTIYF
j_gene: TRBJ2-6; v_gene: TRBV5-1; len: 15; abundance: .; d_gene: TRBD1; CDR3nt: TGCGCCAGCAGCAAGGGGGCCACTGGGGCCAACGTCCTGACTTTC; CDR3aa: CASSKGATGANVLTF
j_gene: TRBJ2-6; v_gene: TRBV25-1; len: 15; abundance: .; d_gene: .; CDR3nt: TGTGCCAGCAGTGATCGGGGTTATGGGGCCAACGTCCTGACTTTC; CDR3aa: CASSDRGYGANVLTF